The 27 T cell receptor beta chains presented below share a single source sample, sequenced in a study of shared clonotypes between healthy human individuals. TCRdb's table, derived via immunoSEQ multiplex PCR, lists solely in-frame clones and lacks some. The sample consists of around 2,100,000 clones, about 95% of them appearing once. CD45RO-negative CD8 cells positively selected for CCR7 made up the naive population, which excluded terminally differentiated effector memory CD45RA+ cells. Sequenced sample: naive CD8+ T cells sorted from blood. The receptors originated from a man aged 18 to 29 in good health.

This chain connects TRBV6-6 to TRBJ1-5, with 8 nucleotides matching TRBD1. The CDR3 loop spans 14 amino acids. V trimming: 8 bases; J trimming: 2 bases; junction bases outside the gene matches: 5. From germline, CDR1 is MNHNY and CDR2 SVGAGI (reference sequence). The CDR3 sequence: CASGMGQGNQPQHF. In DNA, the CDR3 is TGTGCCAGCGGGATGGGACAGGGCAATCAGCCCCAGCATTTT.

V and J are TRBV4-2 and TRBJ1-1, with 8 bases identical to TRBD1. This CDR3 has 15 amino acids. V lost 4 bases, J lost 0 bases, and 4 bases stayed unmatched. CDR1 and CDR2 (germline): LGHNA, YNFKEQ. CDR3 loop: CASSPGGSLNTEAFF. The DNA for the CDR3 is TGTGCCAGCAGCCCAGGGGGCTCGTTGAACACTGAAGCTTTCTTT.

This clone was seen a single time. V and J are TRBV27 and TRBJ1-1; D remains ambiguous. This CDR3 is built from 13 residues. Germline values: CDR1 MNHEY, CDR2 SMNVEV (reference sequence). V was trimmed by 5 bases and J by 3 bases, leaving 10 bases between them. The CDR3 spells CASSIYWDTEAFF. Written as DNA, the CDR3 is TGTGCCAGCAGTATATACTGGGACACTGAAGCTTTCTTT.

CDR3: CASSLDSQNIQYF. Here the CDR3 DNA reads TGTGCCAGCAGCTTAGACAGCCAAAACATTCAGTACTTC. The rearrangement uses TRBV7-9 and TRBJ2-4; D remains unclear. The CDR3 consists of 13 residues. V was cut by 1 base and J by 5 bases, with 6 bases left in between. Germline-derived CDR1 and CDR2 are SEHNR and FQNEAQ (reference sequence).

The rearrangement uses TRBV5-4 and TRBJ1-1, with 10 nucleotides matching TRBD1. This CDR3 spans 14 amino acids. The V gene's germline CDR1 is SGHNT and CDR2 YYREEE (reference sequence). V was clipped by 4 bases and J by 4 bases; unmatched bases: 4. The CDR3 region has the DNA TGTGCCAGCAGCCGACAGGGGGCTGCCACTGAAGCTTTCTTT. It codes for CASSRQGAATEAFF.

Regarding this clone: Distinct nucleotide sequences in the sample also encode this CDR3. The V gene is TRBV9, the J gene TRBJ2-7, with 7 bases aligning to TRBD1. The CDR3 loop spans 12 amino acids. Germline lookup yields CDR1 SGDLS and CDR2 YYNGEE. V dropped 4 bases and J dropped 3; count of bases not matched to a gene: 1. CDR3 nucleotides: TGTGCCAGCAGCAGGGACAGCTACGAGCAGTACTTC. Its protein is CASSRDSYEQYF.

The CDR3 DNA sequence: TGTGCCAGCAGTTCCGACAGGGAGCTACAGCCCCAGCATTTT. This sequence encodes CASSSDRELQPQHF. This chain links TRBV27 with TRBJ1-5; the match to TRBD1 covers 7 bases. CDR3 length: 14 amino acids. Germline CDR1 reads MNHEY; CDR2 reads SMNVEV (reference sequence). J lost 7 bases, V lost 4 bases, and 7 bases had no gene match.

The J gene is TRBJ2-2, the V gene TRBV9; 13 bases map to TRBD2. Trimming took 4 bases from V and 0 from J; bases not matched to a gene: 6. The CDR3 spans 18 residues. Germline V gives CDR1 SGDLS, CDR2 YYNGEE. Written as DNA, the CDR3 is TGTGCCAGCAGCCCCCGGACTAGCGGGAGCTCGAACACCGGGGAGCTGTTTTTT. Translating it yields CASSPRTSGSSNTGELFF.

The chain links TRBV13 to TRBJ2-1, with 8 bases aligning to TRBD1. This CDR3 has 14 amino acids. V dropped 5 bases and J dropped 6; count of bases not matched to a gene: 6. Germline V gene lookup returns CDR1 PRHDT and CDR2 FYEKMQ (reference sequence). This CDR3 is CASSDRGDINEQFF. The CDR3 nucleotides are TGTGCCAGCAGCGACAGGGGAGATATCAATGAGCAGTTCTTC.

The rearrangement joins TRBV5-1 to TRBJ2-7; D may match TRBD1 or TRBD2 (5 bases each). This CDR3 is built from 15 residues. Germline CDR1 is SGHRS and CDR2 is YFSETQ. Trimming pared 0 bases from V and 3 bases from J, leaving 13 bases between. CDR3 loop: CASSLAEGTLYEQYF. CDR3 coding DNA: TGCGCCAGCAGCTTGGCCGAGGGGACCCTCTACGAGCAGTACTTC. Full variable domain (rest looked up from reference TRBV5-1 and TRBJ2-7): KAGVTQTPRYLIKTRGQQVTLSCSPISGHRSVSWYQQTPGQGLQFLFEYFSETQRNKGNFPGRFSGRQFSNSRSEMNVSTLELGDSALYLCASSLAEGTLYEQYFGPGTRLTVT.

The rearrangement uses TRBV5-6 and TRBJ2-3, with D tentatively TRBD1 or TRBD2 (7 bases each). V lost 4 bases to trimming and J lost 1 base, with 13 bases between them. CDR3 size: 15 residues. CDR1 is SGHDT, CDR2 YYEEEE, per germline. In nucleotides, the CDR3 is TGTGCCAGCAGCCAGGGGGGGCACGGCACAGATACGCAGTATTTT. Residues: CASSQGGHGTDTQYF.

This clone has just one count. The V and J genes are TRBV4-1 and TRBJ2-7; D is possibly TRBD2 (6 bases). This CDR3 is built from 15 residues. V was pared by 0 bases and J by 3 bases, with 12 bases between. Germline assignment: CDR1 MGHRA and CDR2 YSYEKL. CDR3 sequence reads: CASSQDDLGGYEQYF. Here the CDR3 DNA reads TGCGCCAGCAGCCAAGACGACCTGGGGGGCTACGAGCAGTACTTC.

The rearrangement joins TRBV15 to TRBJ1-2, with D maybe TRBD1 (5 bases). Per the germline V gene, CDR1 is LNHNV and CDR2 is YYDKDF (reference sequence). The V end lost 4 bases, the J end lost 3 bases, and 9 bases lay between the germline ends. This CDR3 contains 13 residues. CDR3 region: CATSNQGDYGYTF. The CDR3 nucleotides are TGTGCCACCAGCAACCAGGGAGACTATGGCTACACCTTC.

This clone was observed once. CDR3 loop: CASSQDSATGSYEQYF. The CDR3 bases are TGCGCCAGCAGCCAAGATTCGGCGACAGGGAGCTACGAGCAGTACTTC. This chain connects TRBV4-1 to TRBJ2-7; 7 bases fit TRBD1. Trimming at V came to 0 bases and at J to 3 bases, leaving 8 bases not matched to a gene. This CDR3 has 16 residues. The germline gives CDR1 MGHRA, CDR2 YSYEKL.

V and J are TRBV7-9 and TRBJ1-4; D unresolved. The CDR3 loop spans 13 amino acids. Germline V gene sequence: CDR1 SEHNR, CDR2 FQNEAQ (reference sequence). Trimming left V 1 base short and J 4 bases short, with 4 bases between. The CDR3 spells CASSLDSNEKLFF. CDR3 nucleotides: TGTGCCAGCAGCTTAGACAGTAATGAAAAACTGTTTTTT.

The rearrangement uses TRBV4-1 and TRBJ2-7; 10 bases are a match to TRBD2. The CDR3 covers 17 residues. With V trimmed by 4 bases and J by 6 bases, 15 bases remained unmatched. In germline, CDR1 is MGHRA, CDR2 YSYEKL. The CDR3 DNA follows: TGCGCCAGCAGCCCGACCAGCGGGAGGGCCTCATACGGCGAGCAGTACTTC. Translation gives CASSPTSGRASYGEQYF.

This chain links TRBV30 with TRBJ1-2, with D maybe TRBD1 (5 bases). This CDR3 region has 14 residues. Germline V gene data show CDR1 as GTSNPN and CDR2 as SVGIG (reference sequence). The V end lost 1 base, the J end lost 2 bases, and 11 bases lay between the germline ends. The DNA of the CDR3 is TGTGCCTGGAGTGCTATACAGGAGAACTATGGCTACACCTTC. This sequence encodes CAWSAIQENYGYTF. Drawing the rest from reference TRBV30 and TRBJ1-2, the complete variable domain is SQTIHQWPATLVQPVGSPLSLECTVEGTSNPNLYWYRQAAGRGLQLLFYSVGIGQISSEVPQNLSASRPQDRQFILSSKKLLLSDSGFYLCAWSAIQENYGYTFGSGTRLTVV.

The chain recombines TRBV11-2 with TRBJ1-1; D uncertain. The CDR3 consists of 9 residues. V shed 5 bases and J shed 6 bases, with 1 base lying between them. Germline loops: CDR1 SGHAT, CDR2 FQNNGV. The CDR3 DNA follows: TGTGCCAGCAGCCCTGAAGCTTTCTTT. It is translated as CASSPEAFF.

The rearrangement links TRBV5-6 to TRBJ2-1; 10 nucleotides agree with TRBD1. Germline CDR1 and CDR2: SGHDT and YYEEEE. The CDR3 totals 15 residues. V was pared by 2 bases and J by 2 bases, with 1 base of the junction left unmatched. The CDR3 DNA sequence: TGTGCCAGCAGCTTAGACAGGGGGCCCTACAATGAGCAGTTCTTC. Translating it yields CASSLDRGPYNEQFF. The variable domain in full, with the rest retrieved from reference TRBV5-6 and TRBJ2-1, is DAGVTQSPTHLIKTRGQQVTLRCSPKSGHDTVSWYQQALGQGPQFIFQYYEEEERQRGNFPDRFSGHQFPNYSSELNVNALLLGDSALYLCASSLDRGPYNEQFFGPGTRLTVL.

The chain recombines TRBV6-1 with TRBJ1-1; TRBD1 aligns across 9 bases. Germline CDR1 and CDR2: MNHNS and SASEGT. The ends lost 4 bases at V and 0 bases at J; junction bases unmatched: 9. The CDR3 is made up of 17 amino acids. DNA of the CDR3: TGTGCCAGCAGTGGCCGGACAGGGGAAGTCATGAACACTGAAGCTTTCTTT. Amino acid sequence: CASSGRTGEVMNTEAFF.

The rearrangement uses TRBV4-3 and TRBJ2-2; TRBD2 aligns across 12 bases. This CDR3 region has 17 residues. Germline CDR1 and CDR2: LGHNA and YSLEER. V trimming: 3 bases; J trimming: 5 bases; junction bases outside the gene matches: 7. In DNA form, the CDR3 reads TGCGCCAGCAGCCACCGACTAGCGGGAGATAGGACCGGGGAGCTGTTTTTT. It is translated as CASSHRLAGDRTGELFF.

The J gene is TRBJ2-7, the V gene TRBV7-9; the match to TRBD1 covers 9 bases. Germline loops: CDR1 SEHNR, CDR2 FQNEAQ (reference sequence). V was pared by 5 bases and J by 5 bases, with 10 bases of the junction left unmatched. This CDR3 comprises 15 residues. CDR3 bases: TGTGCCAGCAGCCTTGGACAGGGGAAGTCCCACGAGCAGTACTTC. As protein: CASSLGQGKSHEQYF. The whole variable domain, remainder taken from reference TRBV7-9 and TRBJ2-7, is DTGVSQNPRHKITKRGQNVTFRCDPISEHNRLYWYRQTLGQGPEFLTYFQNEAQLEKSRLLSDRFSAERPKGSFSTLEIQRTEQGDSAMYLCASSLGQGKSHEQYFGPGTRLTVT.

The chain employs TRBV29-1 and TRBJ1-1; no clear D gene. This CDR3 region has 12 residues. The V gene's germline CDR1 is SQVTM and CDR2 ANQGSEA. The V end was cut by 3 bases, the J end by 0 bases, with 5 bases between. The chain's CDR3 is CSVEVMNTEAFF. Here the CDR3 DNA reads TGCAGCGTTGAGGTAATGAACACTGAAGCTTTCTTT.

The rearrangement links TRBV9 to TRBJ2-7, with D perhaps being TRBD1 or TRBD2 (5 bases each). V was pared by 4 bases and J by 0 bases, with 14 bases between. CDR1 is SGDLS and CDR2 is YYNGEE in the germline V gene. CDR3 length: 15 residues. CDR3 amino acids: CASSPGADGSYEQYF. The CDR3 nucleotides are TGTGCCAGCAGCCCCGGGGCGGATGGCTCCTACGAGCAGTACTTC.

J is TRBJ2-7 and V is TRBV13; 7 bases agree with TRBD1. The length of the CDR3 is 15 residues. The junction had 11 bases not matched to a gene; V was cut back by 4 bases and J by 5 bases. Germline-derived CDR1 and CDR2 are PRHDT and FYEKMQ (reference sequence). Here the CDR3 reads CASSSPDRLGDEQYF. In nucleotides, the CDR3 is TGTGCCAGCAGCTCACCGGACAGGCTAGGGGACGAGCAGTACTTC.

V is TRBV5-5 and J is TRBJ2-1, with TRBD2 matching over 10 bases. The CDR3 runs 17 residues. V shed 4 bases, J shed 7 bases, and the junction held 14 bases outside the gene matches. Germline CDR1 SGHKS, CDR2 YYEKEE (reference sequence). CDR3 sequence reads: CASSDDLFSGGTNEQFF. CDR3 nucleotide sequence: TGTGCCAGCAGCGATGACTTATTTAGCGGGGGGACAAATGAGCAGTTCTTC.

This clone has only a few counts. The genes are TRBV19 and TRBJ1-6; no clear D. The germline gives CDR1 LNHDA, CDR2 SQIVND (reference sequence). The CDR3 runs 14 residues. Trimming pared 6 bases from V and 5 bases from J, leaving 11 bases between. CDR3 in amino acids: CASRIGPNNSPLHF. CDR3 nucleotide sequence: TGTGCCAGTAGGATCGGACCGAATAATTCACCCCTCCACTTT.